The rows below give T cell receptor beta chains drawn from one sample of a study of T cells in Graves' hyperthyroidism and ophthalmopathy. TCRdb re-derived calls from the multiplex PCR reads in MiXCR, one entry per CDR3 protein. The table shows around 300,000 distinct CDR3 sequences, with roughly 13% occurring only once. Sequencing was carried out using blood. The receptor source for this set is a woman aged 40-49 years with Graves' ophthalmopathy. The CDR3 runs from the conserved cysteine through the conserved F or W. The D gene is left open where the match is weak. Clone size is stated in some rows and not others, as once, few, many or a class when expanded.

d_gene	v_gene	abundance	j_gene	CDR3nt	CDR3aa
.	TRBV28	many	TRBJ2-7	TGTGCCAGCAGTAACCATGGCTGGGAATCCTACGAGCAGTACTTC	CASSNHGWESYEQYF
.	TRBV29-1	many	TRBJ1-1	TGCAGCGTAGCCAGGGGCAACACTGAAGCTTTCTTT	CSVARGNTEAFF
.	TRBV24-1	many	TRBJ2-1	TGTGCCACCAGTGCCGTCGGGGCGTGGGGGATCAATGAGCAGTTCTTC	CATSAVGAWGINEQFF
.	TRBV20-1	.	TRBJ2-2	TGCAGTGCAACCAGCACTAGTAGGGCCGGGGAGCTGTTTTTT	CSATSTSRAGELFF
.	TRBV13	many	TRBJ2-7	TGTGCCAGCAGCCGGGGCTCCTACGAGCAGTACTTC	CASSRGSYEQYF
TRBD2	TRBV11-3	many	TRBJ2-7	TGTGCCAGCAGCGAACTAGCGGGGGGGCTCTACGAGCAGTACTTC	CASSELAGGLYEQYF
TRBD2	TRBV4-1	.	TRBJ2-7	TGCGCCAGCAGCTACAAGCCGGGACAGGGCGTTAGCGGGGGGGCCCCCGAGCAGTACTTC	CASSYKPGQGVSGGAPEQYF
.	TRBV7-9	.	TRBJ1-2	TGTGCCAGCAGCTTTCCTAATTCTGGCTACACCTTC	CASSFPNSGYTF
TRBD1	TRBV7-8	many	TRBJ1-2	TGTGCCAGCAGCTACGGGACAGGGGCTTATGGCTACACCTTC	CASSYGTGAYGYTF
TRBD2	TRBV30	many	TRBJ2-2	TGTGCCTGGACTAGCGGGAGGGCCGTCGGGGAGCTGTTTTTT	CAWTSGRAVGELFF
TRBD2	TRBV19	many	TRBJ2-3	TGTGCCAGTAGTGTAGGGACTAGCGGGAGGCCAAGCACGGATACGCAGTATTTT	CASSVGTSGRPSTDTQYF
.	TRBV20-1	.	TRBJ2-1	TGCAGTGCTAATTCCGGAAACAATGAGCAGTTCTTC	CSANSGNNEQFF
TRBD1	TRBV4-1	few	TRBJ2-3	TGCGCCAGCAGGCAAACAGGGGCCGGCACAGATACGCAGTATTTT	CASRQTGAGTDTQYF
.	TRBV4-1	many	TRBJ2-7	TGCGCCAGCAGCCATGACCGCTACGAGCAGTACTTC	CASSHDRYEQYF
.	TRBV20-1	few	TRBJ2-1	TGCAGTGCTGCCCGGGACGATCATGAGCAGTTCTTC	CSAARDDHEQFF
TRBD1	TRBV27	many	TRBJ2-1	TGTGCCAGCAGTTTAAGGGGGCGCCACAATGAGCAGTTCTTC	CASSLRGRHNEQFF
.	TRBV6-2/TRBV6-3	few	TRBJ2-5	TGTGCCAGCAGTTACCTCGGTGGCAGGCTGGGGTCCCAGTACTTC	CASSYLGGRLGSQYF
TRBD1	TRBV3-1	many	TRBJ2-5	TGTGCCAGCAGCCGCCAGGGGGATGAAGAGGAGACCCAGTACTTC	CASSRQGDEEETQYF